The present entry profiles one T cell receptor (beta chain) with its context. This specimen belongs to a study of T-cell reconstitution after alpha-beta-depleted transplantation in children. Construction of the TCRbeta library involved unique molecular identifiers. TCRdb fed the PCR reads into MiXCR, producing one record per CDR3 protein. This sample has about 540,000 distinct CDR3 sequences, with around 18% found just once. V dropped 2 bases and J dropped 5; count of bases not matched to a gene: 5. The CDR3 runs to 15 residues. The V call is TRBV12-3 or TRBV12-4, the J call TRBJ2-5; 10 positions agree with TRBD1. The sample consisted of PBMCs from the stem cell graft donor, taken from the stem cell graft. The sequence derives from a human donor who donated a stem cell graft to a child with acute lymphoblastic leukemia. The DNA of the CDR3 is TGTGCCAGCAGTTTACCGGACAGGGGGACGGAGACCCAGTACTTC. This gives the protein CASSLPDRGTETQYF.